Listed here are 10 T cell receptor beta chains from one sample, sequenced in a study of blood T cell repertoires in COVID-19. TCRdb keeps only in-frame clones here, not all; method: immunoSEQ multiplex PCR. The sample lists 120,000 or so clones; just under 80% were seen once. The sequenced sample consisted of peripheral blood. Receptors originate from a man between 60 and 70 years old with active or convalescent COVID-19.

The chain employs TRBV18 and TRBJ2-4; TRBD2 agrees at 11 bases. This CDR3 has 17 residues. Per the germline V gene, CDR1 is KGHSH and CDR2 is LQKENI. Losses at the gene ends were 1 base for V and 7 bases for J; bases not matched to a gene: 9. CDR3 amino acids: CASSPRNSGRAENIQYF. CDR3 coding DNA: TGTGCCAGCTCACCACGAAATAGCGGGAGGGCCGAGAACATTCAGTACTTC.

This chain links TRBV3-1 (or the pseudogene TRBV3-2) with TRBJ2-7, with D perhaps TRBD1 (6 bases). Per the germline V gene, CDR1 is LGHDT and CDR2 is YNNKEL (reference sequence). The CDR3 runs to 15 residues. The ends were cut back, 6 bases at V and 2 bases at J, with 17 bases in the middle. The CDR3 loop reads CASREQGQGAYEQYF. The CDR3 DNA reads as TGTGCCAGCAGGGAACAGGGACAAGGGGCCTACGAGCAGTACTTC.

This clone appeared a single time. The CDR3 sequence: CASSFYRNGYTF. CDR3 nucleotides: TGTGCCAGCAGCTTTTACAGGAATGGCTACACCTTC. The rearrangement links TRBV11-2 to TRBJ1-2; a weak D match, TRBD1 (5 bases). V lost 3 bases and J lost 6, with 8 bases in between. CDR1 is SGHAT, CDR2 FQNNGV, per germline. CDR3 size: 12 residues.

This clone showed up just a few times. The V call is TRBV27, the J call TRBJ2-7; a possible D gene is TRBD1 (6 bases). The germline CDR1 and CDR2 sequences are MNHEY and SMNVEV (reference sequence). The CDR3 is made up of 14 amino acids. V lost 9 bases and J 2 bases, leaving 17 bases between the germline ends. This chain's CDR3 is CARRGTGIPYEQYF. CDR3 in DNA: TGTGCCAGAAGGGGGACCGGGATCCCCTACGAGCAGTACTTC.

The chain links TRBV3-1 (or the pseudogene TRBV3-2) to TRBJ2-3, with a possible D match to TRBD2 (6 bases). Germline CDR1 reads LGHDT; CDR2 reads YNNKEL (reference sequence). The CDR3 totals 16 residues. V shed 4 bases and J shed 4 bases, with 18 bases lying between them. The CDR3 protein is CASSPLGQGGADTQYF. CDR3 sequence (DNA): TGTGCCAGCAGCCCCCTAGGCCAGGGAGGCGCAGATACGCAGTATTTT.

The rearrangement uses TRBV7-2 and TRBJ1-1; no reliable D call. Germline loops: CDR1 SGHTA, CDR2 FQGNSA. With 0 bases removed from V and 1 base from J, the gap between germline ends came to 9 bases. CDR3 length: 15 residues. CDR3 in DNA: TGTGCCAGCAGCTTAGCCGGGTATCGGAACACTGAAGCTTTCTTT. As protein: CASSLAGYRNTEAFF.

The chain recombines TRBV20-1 with TRBJ1-1; tentative D call: TRBD1 (6 bases). The CDR3 sequence is 11 residues long. Looked up from germline, CDR1 is DFQATT and CDR2 is SNEGSKA (reference sequence). Trimming took 8 bases from V and 5 from J, leaving 12 bases between them. The CDR3 sequence is CSTGSETEAFF. CDR3 coding DNA: TGCAGTACAGGGAGTGAGACTGAAGCTTTCTTT.

In its sample, this clone was seen once. This chain links TRBV6-5 with TRBJ2-5, with TRBD1 identical over 10 bases. Germline V gene sequence: CDR1 MNHEY, CDR2 SVGAGI. J lost 4 bases, V lost 2 bases, and 4 bases had no gene match. The CDR3 is 15 residues long. CDR3: CASSYATGGVETQYF. CDR3 DNA: TGTGCCAGCAGTTACGCGACAGGGGGCGTAGAGACCCAGTACTTC.

The chain joins TRBV18 to TRBJ2-5; D ambiguous. The CDR3 is 13 amino acids. Germline V gene data show CDR1 as KGHSH and CDR2 as LQKENI. Trimming removed 2 bases at V and 5 bases at J, with 9 bases between. CDR3 protein: CASSPFLTETQYF. The CDR3 DNA reads TGTGCCAGCTCACCATTCCTAACGGAGACCCAGTACTTC.

The chain joins TRBV28 to TRBJ2-7; 8 nucleotides line up with TRBD1. Trimming took 6 bases from V and 5 from J; bases not matched to a gene: 6. Germline CDR1 MDHEN, CDR2 SYDVKM. This CDR3 region has 13 residues. The CDR3 protein is CASSLGQGDEQYF. The DNA of the CDR3 is TGTGCCAGCAGCCTCGGACAGGGAGACGAGCAGTACTTC.